The present entry profiles one T cell receptor beta chain with its context. The antigen is undetermined. This CDR3 region has 18 residues. The germline V gene has CDR1 SGHDT and CDR2 YYEEEE. V lost 4 bases to trimming and J lost 0 bases; unmatched junction nucleotides: 8. Investigators performed immunoSEQ version v3.0 at survey level. The method was immunoSEQ multiplex PCR; TCRdb's version includes in-frame clones alone and lacks a portion of them. The sample shows about 35,000 clones, about 94% of them seen only once. The data were obtained in a study of long-term antiretroviral therapy in people with HIV. Study-wide results and limits: Blood dates from the mid-2000s to the late 2010s, possibly under older ART regimens.

Sequencing was performed on unsorted PBMCs, taken 4.1 years after starting antiretroviral therapy. This clonotype was obtained from a woman between 50 and 59 years old with HIV. V and J are TRBV5-6 and TRBJ2-1; the match to TRBD2 covers 12 bases. The CDR3 loop is CASSPWASGGGSYNEQFF. The CDR3 bases are TGTGCCAGCAGCCCGTGGGCTAGCGGGGGGGGCTCCTACAATGAGCAGTTCTTC.